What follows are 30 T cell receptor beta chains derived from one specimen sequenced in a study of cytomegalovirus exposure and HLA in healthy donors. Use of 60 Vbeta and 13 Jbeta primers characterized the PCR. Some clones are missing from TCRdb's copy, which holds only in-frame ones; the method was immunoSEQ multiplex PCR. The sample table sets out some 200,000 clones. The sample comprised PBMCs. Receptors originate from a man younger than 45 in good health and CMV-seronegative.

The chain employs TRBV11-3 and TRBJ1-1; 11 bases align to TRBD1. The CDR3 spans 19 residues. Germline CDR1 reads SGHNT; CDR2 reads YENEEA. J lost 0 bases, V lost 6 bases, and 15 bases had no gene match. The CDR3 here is CASSGGGRTGGYLNTEAFF. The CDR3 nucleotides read TGTGCCAGCAGTGGGGGGGGGCGGACAGGGGGCTACCTGAACACTGAAGCTTTCTTT.

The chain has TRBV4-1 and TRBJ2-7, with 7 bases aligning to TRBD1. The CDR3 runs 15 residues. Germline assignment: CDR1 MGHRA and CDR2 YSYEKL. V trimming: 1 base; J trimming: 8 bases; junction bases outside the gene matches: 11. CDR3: CASSQVGRDRAQQYF. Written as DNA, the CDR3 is TGCGCCAGCAGCCAAGTAGGGCGCGACAGGGCCCAGCAGTACTTC.

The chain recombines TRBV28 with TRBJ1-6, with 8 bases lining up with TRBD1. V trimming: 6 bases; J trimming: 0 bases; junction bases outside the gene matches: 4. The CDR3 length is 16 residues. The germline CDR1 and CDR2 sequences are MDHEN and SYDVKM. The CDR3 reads CASRAGGNSYNSPLHF. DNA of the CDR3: TGTGCCAGCAGGGCAGGGGGCAACTCCTATAATTCACCCCTCCACTTT.

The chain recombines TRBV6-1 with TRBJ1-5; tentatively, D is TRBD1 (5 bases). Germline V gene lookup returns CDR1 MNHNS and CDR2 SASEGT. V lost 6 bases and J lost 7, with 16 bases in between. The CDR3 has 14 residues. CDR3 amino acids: CASRPPGGTQPQHF. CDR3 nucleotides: TGTGCCAGCAGACCACCGGGAGGGACCCAGCCCCAGCATTTT.

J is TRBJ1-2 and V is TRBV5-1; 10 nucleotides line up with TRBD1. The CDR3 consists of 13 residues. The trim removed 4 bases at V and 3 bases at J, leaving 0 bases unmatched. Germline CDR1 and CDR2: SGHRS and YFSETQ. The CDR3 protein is CASSGTGDYGYTF. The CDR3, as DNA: TGCGCCAGCAGCGGGACAGGGGACTATGGCTACACCTTC.

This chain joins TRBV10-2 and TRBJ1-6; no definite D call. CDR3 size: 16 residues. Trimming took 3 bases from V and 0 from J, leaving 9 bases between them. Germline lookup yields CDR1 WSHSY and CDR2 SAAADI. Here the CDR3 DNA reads TGCGCCAGCAGTGAATTCGGGAGCTCCTATAATTCACCCCTCCACTTT. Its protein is CASSEFGSSYNSPLHF.

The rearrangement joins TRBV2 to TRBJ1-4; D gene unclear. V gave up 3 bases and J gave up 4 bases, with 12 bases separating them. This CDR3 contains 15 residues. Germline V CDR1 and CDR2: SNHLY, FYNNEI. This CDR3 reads CASSDRGNDNEKLFF. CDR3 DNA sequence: TGTGCCAGCAGTGATAGAGGGAACGATAATGAAAAACTGTTTTTT.

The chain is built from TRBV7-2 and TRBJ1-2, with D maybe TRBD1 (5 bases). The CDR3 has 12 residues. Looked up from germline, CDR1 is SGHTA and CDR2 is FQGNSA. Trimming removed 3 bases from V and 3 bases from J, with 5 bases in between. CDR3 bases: TGTGCCAGCAGCTTCAGGGACTATGGCTACACCTTC. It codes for CASSFRDYGYTF.

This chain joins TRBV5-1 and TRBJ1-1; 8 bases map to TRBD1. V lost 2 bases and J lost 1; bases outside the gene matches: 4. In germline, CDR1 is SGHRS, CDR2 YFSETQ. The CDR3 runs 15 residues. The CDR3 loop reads CASSFQGAGNTEAFF. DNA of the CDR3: TGCGCCAGCAGCTTTCAGGGGGCGGGGAACACTGAAGCTTTCTTT.

CDR3 amino acids: CASSSLSGTGFDGYTF. CDR3 DNA: TGTGCCAGCAGTTCTCTCTCCGGGACAGGATTTGATGGCTACACCTTC. V gene TRBV6-5 combines with J gene TRBJ1-2; 8 positions agree with TRBD1. This CDR3 has 16 residues. The ends lost 4 bases at V and 6 bases at J; junction bases unmatched: 13. Germline CDR1 MNHEY, CDR2 SVGAGI.

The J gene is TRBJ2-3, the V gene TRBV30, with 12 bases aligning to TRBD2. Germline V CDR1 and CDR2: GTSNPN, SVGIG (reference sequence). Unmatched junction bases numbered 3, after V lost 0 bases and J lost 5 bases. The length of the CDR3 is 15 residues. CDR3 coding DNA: TGTGCCTGGAGTGTAACTAGCGGGGGGTTAGATACGCAGTATTTT. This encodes CAWSVTSGGLDTQYF.

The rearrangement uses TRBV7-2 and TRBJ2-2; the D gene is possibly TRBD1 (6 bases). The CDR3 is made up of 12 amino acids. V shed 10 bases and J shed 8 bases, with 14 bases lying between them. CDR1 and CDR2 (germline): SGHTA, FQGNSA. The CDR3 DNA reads TGTGCCACCAAGGGGGAAAAAGGGGAGCTGTTTTTT. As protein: CATKGEKGELFF.

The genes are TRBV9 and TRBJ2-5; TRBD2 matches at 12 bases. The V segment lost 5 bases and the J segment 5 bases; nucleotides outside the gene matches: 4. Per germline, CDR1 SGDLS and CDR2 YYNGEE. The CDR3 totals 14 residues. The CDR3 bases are TGTGCCAGCAGTCCTACTAGCGGGGGGGAGACCCAGTACTTC. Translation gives CASSPTSGGETQYF.

CDR3 region: CASSLYEAGETQYF. The CDR3 DNA follows: TGCGCCAGCAGCTTGTATGAAGCGGGGGAGACCCAGTACTTC. The J gene is TRBJ2-5, the V gene TRBV5-1; TRBD2 matches 7 bases. This CDR3 comprises 14 residues. The junction had 5 bases not matched to a gene; V was cut back by 1 base and J by 5 bases. Germline V gene sequence: CDR1 SGHRS, CDR2 YFSETQ.

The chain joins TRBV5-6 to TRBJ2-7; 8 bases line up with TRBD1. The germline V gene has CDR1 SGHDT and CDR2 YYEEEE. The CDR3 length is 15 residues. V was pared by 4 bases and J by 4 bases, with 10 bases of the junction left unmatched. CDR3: CASSNDLDREYEQYF. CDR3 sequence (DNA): TGTGCCAGCAGCAATGACCTGGACAGGGAATACGAGCAGTACTTC. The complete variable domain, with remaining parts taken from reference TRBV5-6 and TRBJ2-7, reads DAGVTQSPTHLIKTRGQQVTLRCSPKSGHDTVSWYQQALGQGPQFIFQYYEEEERQRGNFPDRFSGHQFPNYSSELNVNALLLGDSALYLCASSNDLDREYEQYFGPGTRLTVT.

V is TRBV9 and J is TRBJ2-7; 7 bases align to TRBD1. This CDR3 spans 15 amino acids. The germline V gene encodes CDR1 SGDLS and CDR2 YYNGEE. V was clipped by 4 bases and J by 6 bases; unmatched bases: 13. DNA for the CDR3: TGTGCCAGCAGCTCTGACAGGGTAGGTCCCCTCGAGCAGTACTTC. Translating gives CASSSDRVGPLEQYF.

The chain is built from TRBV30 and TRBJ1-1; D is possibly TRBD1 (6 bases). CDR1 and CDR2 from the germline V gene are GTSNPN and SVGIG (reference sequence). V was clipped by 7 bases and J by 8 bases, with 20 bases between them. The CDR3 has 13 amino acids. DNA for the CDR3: TGTGCCTCCAGACAGGCGGCCGGTAGAGAAGCTTTCTTT. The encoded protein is CASRQAAGREAFF.

DNA for the CDR3: TGTGCCAGCAGCGATCCCATTGGCGGGGGGACTTACGAGCAGTACTTC. Translating gives CASSDPIGGGTYEQYF. This rearrangement joins TRBV9 to TRBJ2-7; 8 bases match TRBD2. V lost 3 bases, J lost 4 bases, and 12 bases stayed unmatched. Looked up from germline, CDR1 is SGDLS and CDR2 is YYNGEE. This CDR3 contains 16 residues.

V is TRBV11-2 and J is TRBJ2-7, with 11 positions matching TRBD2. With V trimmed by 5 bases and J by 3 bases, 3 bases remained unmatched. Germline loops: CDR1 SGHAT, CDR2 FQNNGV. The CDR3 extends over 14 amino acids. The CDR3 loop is CASSQGLAGYEQYF. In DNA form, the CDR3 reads TGTGCCAGCAGCCAAGGACTAGCGGGCTACGAGCAGTACTTC.

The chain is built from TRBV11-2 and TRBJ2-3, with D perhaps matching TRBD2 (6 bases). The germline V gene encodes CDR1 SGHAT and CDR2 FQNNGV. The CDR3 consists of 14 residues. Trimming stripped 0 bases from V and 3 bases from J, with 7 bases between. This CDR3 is CASSLDGGTDTQYF. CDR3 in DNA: TGTGCCAGCAGCTTAGATGGGGGGACAGATACGCAGTATTTT.

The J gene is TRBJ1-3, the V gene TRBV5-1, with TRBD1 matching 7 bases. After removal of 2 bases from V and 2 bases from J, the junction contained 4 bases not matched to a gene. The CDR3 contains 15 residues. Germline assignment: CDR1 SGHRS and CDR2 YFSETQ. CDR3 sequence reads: CASSFAGGAGNTIYF. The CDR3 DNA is TGCGCCAGCAGCTTTGCAGGGGGAGCTGGAAACACCATATATTTT.

CDR3 nucleotides: TGTGCCAGCAGCCAAGAGGTTAGCGGGGGGGCCGAAAAGCAGTTCTTC. It codes for CASSQEVSGGAEKQFF. V usage is TRBV4-2 and J usage is TRBJ2-1, with 11 positions matching TRBD2. The CDR3 extends over 16 amino acids. V dropped 0 bases and J dropped 11; count of bases not matched to a gene: 9. CDR1 is LGHNA and CDR2 is YNFKEQ in the germline V gene.

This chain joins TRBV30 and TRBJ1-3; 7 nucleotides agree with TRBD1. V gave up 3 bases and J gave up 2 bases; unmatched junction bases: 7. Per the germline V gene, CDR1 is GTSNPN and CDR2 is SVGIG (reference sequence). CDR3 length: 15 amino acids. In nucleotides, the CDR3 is TGTGCCTGGAGGAAACAGGGGATCACTGGAAACACCATATATTTT. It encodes CAWRKQGITGNTIYF.

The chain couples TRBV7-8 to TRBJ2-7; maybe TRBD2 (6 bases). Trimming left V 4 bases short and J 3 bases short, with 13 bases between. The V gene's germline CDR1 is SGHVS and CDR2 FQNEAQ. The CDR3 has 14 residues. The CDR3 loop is CASSSIAESYEQYF. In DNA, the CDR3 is TGTGCCAGCAGCTCGATAGCGGAAAGCTACGAGCAGTACTTC. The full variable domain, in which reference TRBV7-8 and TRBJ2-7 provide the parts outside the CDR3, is GAGVSQSPRYKVAKRGQDVALRCDPISGHVSLFWYQQALGQGPEFLTYFQNEAQLDKSGLPSDRFFAERPEGSVSTLKIQRTQQEDSAVYLCASSSIAESYEQYFGPGTRLTVT.

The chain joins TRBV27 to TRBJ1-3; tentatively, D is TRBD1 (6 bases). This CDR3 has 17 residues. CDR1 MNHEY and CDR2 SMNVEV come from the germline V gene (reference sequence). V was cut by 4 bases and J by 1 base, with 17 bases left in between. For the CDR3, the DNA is TGTGCCAGCAGTTCCCACAGGGCAGGAGCGTCTGGAAACACCATATATTTT. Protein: CASSSHRAGASGNTIYF.

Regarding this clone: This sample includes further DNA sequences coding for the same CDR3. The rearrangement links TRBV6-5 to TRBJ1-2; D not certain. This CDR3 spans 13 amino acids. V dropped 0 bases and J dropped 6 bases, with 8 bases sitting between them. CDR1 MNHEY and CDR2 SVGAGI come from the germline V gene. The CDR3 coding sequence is TGTGCCAGCAGTTACTCCCACAGAGATGGCTACACCTTC. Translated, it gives CASSYSHRDGYTF.

The CDR3 DNA reads as TGTGCCAGCAGTGCCCACGGGACAGGGAGGACCGAGCAGTACTTC. This codes for CASSAHGTGRTEQYF. This chain links TRBV25-1 with TRBJ2-7; 9 bases fit TRBD1. The CDR3 is made up of 15 amino acids. The V gene end was trimmed by 4 bases and the J gene end by 6 bases; junction bases not matched to a gene: 10. Germline CDR1 MGHDK, CDR2 SYGVNS.

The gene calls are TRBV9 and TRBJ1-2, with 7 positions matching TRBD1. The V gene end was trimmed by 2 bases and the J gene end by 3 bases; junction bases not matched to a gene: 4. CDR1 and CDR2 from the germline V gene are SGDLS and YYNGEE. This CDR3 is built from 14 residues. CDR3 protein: CASSVRDSDYGYTF. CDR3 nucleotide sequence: TGTGCCAGCAGCGTTAGGGACAGTGACTATGGCTACACCTTC.

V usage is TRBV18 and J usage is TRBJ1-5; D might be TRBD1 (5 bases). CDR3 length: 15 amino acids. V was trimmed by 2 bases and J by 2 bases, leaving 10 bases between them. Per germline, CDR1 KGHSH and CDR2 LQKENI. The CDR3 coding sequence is TGTGCCAGCTCACCAAGCAGGGAGGGCAATCAGCCCCAGCATTTT. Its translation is CASSPSREGNQPQHF.

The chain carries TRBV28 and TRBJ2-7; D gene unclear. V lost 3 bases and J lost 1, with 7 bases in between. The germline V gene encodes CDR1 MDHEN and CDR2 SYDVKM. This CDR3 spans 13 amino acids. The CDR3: CASSFEQSYEQYF. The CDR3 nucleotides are TGTGCCAGCAGTTTTGAACAGTCCTACGAGCAGTACTTC.